This T cell receptor beta chain was identified in a study of CD8 T cells in Susac syndrome. RNA totalling roughly 0.5 to 1 ug underwent reverse transcription with random hexamers. Amplification of TCR beta CDR3 used immunoSEQ multiplex PCR across 54 Vbeta and 13 Jbeta. From the immunoSEQ multiplex PCR reads, TCRdb called clonotypes with MiXCR, one entry per CDR3 protein. The sample contains approximately 300,000 distinct CDR3 sequences, approximately 85% of which appear only once. From germline, CDR1 is MNHEY and CDR2 SVGEGT. V lost 11 bases to trimming and J lost 2 bases; unmatched junction nucleotides: 9. The CDR3 runs to 14 residues.

This clonotype originated in a human donor with multiple sclerosis. Sequencing used CD8+ T cells from PBMCs. The chain employs TRBV6-2 or TRBV6-3 and TRBJ2-1, with 7 bases identical to TRBD2. The CDR3 here is CAGSGLDPYNEQFF. The CDR3 coding sequence is TGTGCCGGATCAGGACTAGATCCCTACAATGAGCAGTTCTTC.